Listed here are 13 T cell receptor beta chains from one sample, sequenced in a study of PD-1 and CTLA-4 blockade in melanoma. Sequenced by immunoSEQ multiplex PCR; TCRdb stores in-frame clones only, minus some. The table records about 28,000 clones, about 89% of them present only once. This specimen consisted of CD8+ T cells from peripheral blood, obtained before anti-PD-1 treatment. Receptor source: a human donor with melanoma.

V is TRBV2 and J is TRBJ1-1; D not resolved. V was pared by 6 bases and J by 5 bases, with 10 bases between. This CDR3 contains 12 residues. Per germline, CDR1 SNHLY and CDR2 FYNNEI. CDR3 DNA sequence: TGTGCCAGCAGAACATTGATTACTGAAGCTTTCTTT. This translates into CASRTLITEAFF.

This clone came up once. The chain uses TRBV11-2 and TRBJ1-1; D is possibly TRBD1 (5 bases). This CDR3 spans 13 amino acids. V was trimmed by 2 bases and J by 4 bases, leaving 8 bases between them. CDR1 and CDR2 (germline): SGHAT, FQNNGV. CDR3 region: CASSLQGGTEAFF. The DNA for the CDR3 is TGTGCCAGCAGCTTACAGGGAGGCACTGAAGCTTTCTTT. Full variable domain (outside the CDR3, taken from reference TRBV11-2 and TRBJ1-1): EAGVAQSPRYKIIEKRQSVAFWCNPISGHATLYWYQQILGQGPKLLIQFQNNGVVDDSQLPKDRFSAERLKGVDSTLKIQPAKLEDSAVYLCASSLQGGTEAFFGQGTRLTVV.

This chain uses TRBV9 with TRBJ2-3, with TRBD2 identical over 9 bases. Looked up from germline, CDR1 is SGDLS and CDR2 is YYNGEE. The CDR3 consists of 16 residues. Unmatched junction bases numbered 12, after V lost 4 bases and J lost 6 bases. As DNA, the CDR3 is TGTGCCAGCAGCCTTAGACTAGCGGACCCTGTTGATACGCAGTATTTT. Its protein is CASSLRLADPVDTQYF.

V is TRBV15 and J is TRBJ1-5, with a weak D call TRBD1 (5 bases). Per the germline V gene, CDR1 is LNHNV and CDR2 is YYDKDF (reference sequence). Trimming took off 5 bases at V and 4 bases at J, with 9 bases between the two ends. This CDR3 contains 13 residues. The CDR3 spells CATSSRQNQPQHF. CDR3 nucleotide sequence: TGTGCCACCAGCTCACGACAGAATCAGCCCCAGCATTTT.

In nucleotides, the CDR3 is TGTGCCAGCAGCCCCGGTAGCGGGAGTTTCGAGACCCAGTACTTC. Translating gives CASSPGSGSFETQYF. The chain joins TRBV25-1 to TRBJ2-5; TRBD2 matches at 9 bases. The V gene's germline CDR1 is MGHDK and CDR2 SYGVNS. Trimming removed 6 bases from V and 5 bases from J; junction bases left unmatched: 10. The CDR3 length is 15 residues.

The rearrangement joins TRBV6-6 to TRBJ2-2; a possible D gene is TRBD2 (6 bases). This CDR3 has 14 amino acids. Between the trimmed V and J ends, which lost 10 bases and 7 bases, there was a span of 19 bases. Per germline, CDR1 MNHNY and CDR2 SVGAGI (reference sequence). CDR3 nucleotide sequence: TGTGCCATCTCTTCTAGCGCTGAGGGCGGGGAGCTGTTTTTT. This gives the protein CAISSSAEGGELFF.

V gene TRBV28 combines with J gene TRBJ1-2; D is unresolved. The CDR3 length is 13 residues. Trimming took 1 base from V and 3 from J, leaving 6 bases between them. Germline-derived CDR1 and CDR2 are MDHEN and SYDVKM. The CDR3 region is CASSLSLYYGYTF. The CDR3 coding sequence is TGTGCCAGCAGTTTATCCCTTTACTATGGCTACACCTTC.

CDR3 residues: CASSQEHNSYEQYF. DNA for the CDR3: TGTGCCAGCAGCCAAGAACACAACTCCTACGAGCAGTACTTC. The rearrangement joins TRBV3-1 (or the pseudogene TRBV3-2) to TRBJ2-7; no clear D. The CDR3 covers 14 residues. Between the trimmed V and J ends, which lost 0 bases and 0 bases, there was a span of 6 bases. Germline lookup yields CDR1 LGHDT and CDR2 YNNKEL (reference sequence).

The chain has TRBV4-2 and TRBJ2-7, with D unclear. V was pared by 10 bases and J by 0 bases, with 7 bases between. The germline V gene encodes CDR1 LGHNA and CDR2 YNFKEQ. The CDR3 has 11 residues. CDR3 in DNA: TGTGCCACTGGTAGCTCCTACGAGCAGTACTTC. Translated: CATGSSYEQYF.

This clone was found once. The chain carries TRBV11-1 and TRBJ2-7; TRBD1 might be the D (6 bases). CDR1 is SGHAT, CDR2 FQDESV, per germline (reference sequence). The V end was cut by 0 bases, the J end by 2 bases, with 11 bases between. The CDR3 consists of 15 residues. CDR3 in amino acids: CASSLATGPTYEQYF. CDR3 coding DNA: TGTGCCAGCAGCTTAGCCACAGGGCCGACCTACGAGCAGTACTTC.

The CDR3 sequence: CASRASGANVLTF. Written as DNA, the CDR3 is TGTGCCAGCAGAGCCTCTGGGGCCAACGTCCTGACTTTC. V gene TRBV7-3 combines with J gene TRBJ2-6; no reliable D call. V lost 6 bases, J lost 0 bases, and 3 bases lay in between. This CDR3 region has 13 residues. Germline assignment: CDR1 SGHTA and CDR2 FQGTGA.

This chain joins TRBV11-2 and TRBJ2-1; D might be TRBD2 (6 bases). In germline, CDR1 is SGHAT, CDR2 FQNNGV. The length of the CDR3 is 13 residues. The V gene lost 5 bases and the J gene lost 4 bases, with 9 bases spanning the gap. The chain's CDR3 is CASSRESYNEQFF. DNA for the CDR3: TGTGCCAGCAGCCGGGAGTCTTACAATGAGCAGTTCTTC.

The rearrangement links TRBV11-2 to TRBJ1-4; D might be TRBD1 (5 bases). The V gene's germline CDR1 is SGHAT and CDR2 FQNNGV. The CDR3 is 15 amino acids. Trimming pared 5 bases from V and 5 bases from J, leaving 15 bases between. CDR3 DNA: TGTGCCAGCAGCCCCCGTGGGGCCTCAAATGAAAAACTGTTTTTT. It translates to CASSPRGASNEKLFF. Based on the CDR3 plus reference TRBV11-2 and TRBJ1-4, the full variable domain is EAGVAQSPRYKIIEKRQSVAFWCNPISGHATLYWYQQILGQGPKLLIQFQNNGVVDDSQLPKDRFSAERLKGVDSTLKIQPAKLEDSAVYLCASSPRGASNEKLFFGSGTQLSVL.